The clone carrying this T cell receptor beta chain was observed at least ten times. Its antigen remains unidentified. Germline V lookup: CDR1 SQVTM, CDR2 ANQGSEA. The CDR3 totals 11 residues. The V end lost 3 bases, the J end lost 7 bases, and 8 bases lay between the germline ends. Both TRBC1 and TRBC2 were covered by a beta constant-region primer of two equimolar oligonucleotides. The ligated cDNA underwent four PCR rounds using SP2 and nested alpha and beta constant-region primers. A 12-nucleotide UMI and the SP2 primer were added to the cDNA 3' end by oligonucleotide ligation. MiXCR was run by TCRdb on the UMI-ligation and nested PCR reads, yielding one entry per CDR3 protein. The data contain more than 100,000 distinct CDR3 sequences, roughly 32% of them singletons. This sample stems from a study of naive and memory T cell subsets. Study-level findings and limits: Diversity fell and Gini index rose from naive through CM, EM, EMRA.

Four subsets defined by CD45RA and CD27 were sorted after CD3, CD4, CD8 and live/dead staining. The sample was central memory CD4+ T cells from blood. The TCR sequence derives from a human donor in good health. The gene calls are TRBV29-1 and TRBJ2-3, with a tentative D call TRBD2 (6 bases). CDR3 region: CSVDAGHTQYF. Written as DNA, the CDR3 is TGCAGCGTTGACGCGGGACATACGCAGTATTTT.